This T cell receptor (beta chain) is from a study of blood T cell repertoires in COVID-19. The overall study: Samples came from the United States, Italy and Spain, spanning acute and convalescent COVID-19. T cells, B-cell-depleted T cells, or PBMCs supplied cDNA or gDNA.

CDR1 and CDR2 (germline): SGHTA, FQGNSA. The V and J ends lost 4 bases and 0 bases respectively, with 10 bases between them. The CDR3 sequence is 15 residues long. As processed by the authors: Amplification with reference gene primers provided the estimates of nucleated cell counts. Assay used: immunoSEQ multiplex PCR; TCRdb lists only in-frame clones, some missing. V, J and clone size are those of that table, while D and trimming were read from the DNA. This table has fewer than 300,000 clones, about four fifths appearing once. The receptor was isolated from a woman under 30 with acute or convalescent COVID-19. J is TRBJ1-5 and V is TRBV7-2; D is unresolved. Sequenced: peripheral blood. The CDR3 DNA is TGTGCCAGCAGCTACGACACGGCTAGCAATCAGCCCCAGCATTTT. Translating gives CASSYDTASNQPQHF. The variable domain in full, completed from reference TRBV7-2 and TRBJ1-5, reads GAGVSQSPSNKVTEKGKDVELRCDPISGHTALYWYRQSLGQGLEFLIYFQGNSAPDKSGLPSDRFSAERTGGSVSTLTIQRTQQEDSAVYLCASSYDTASNQPQHFGDGTRLSIL.